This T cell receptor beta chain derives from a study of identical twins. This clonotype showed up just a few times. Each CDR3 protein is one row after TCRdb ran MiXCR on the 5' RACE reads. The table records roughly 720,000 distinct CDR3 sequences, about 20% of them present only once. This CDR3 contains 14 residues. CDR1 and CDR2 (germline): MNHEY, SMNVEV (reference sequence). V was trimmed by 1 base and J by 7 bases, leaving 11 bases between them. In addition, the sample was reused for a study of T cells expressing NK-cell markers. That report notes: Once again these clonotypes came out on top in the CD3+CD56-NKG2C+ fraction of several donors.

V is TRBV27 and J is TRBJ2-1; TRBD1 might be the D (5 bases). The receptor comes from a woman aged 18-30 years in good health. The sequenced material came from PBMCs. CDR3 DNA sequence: TGTGCCAGCAGTTTATTCCAGGGTAGGAATGAGCAGTTCTTC. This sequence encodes CASSLFQGRNEQFF.